This record covers a single T cell receptor beta chain. This clonotype was detected ten times or more. No cognate antigen has been identified for it. No base-level quality is on record; no much larger clone is a single base apart. This sample is drawn from a study of spatial heterogeneity in lung cancer (dated by TCRdb to between 2018 and 2020). For context, the study as a whole: More beta-chain than alpha-chain transcripts were consistently detected, likely reflecting higher beta-chain transcript abundance. At surgery, both alpha and beta chains were TCR-sequenced in over 200 tumor regions, 63 to 65 matched nontumor lung samples and a few dozen PBMC samples. TCR alpha and beta repertoires were quantitatively compared across multiple tumor regions, matched nontumor lung and blood in non-small cell lung cancer. In the raw uncorrected reads, each unique combination of TCR and UMI appeared on average more than ten times. Nonsynonymous mutation counts, determined by whole-exome sequencing of tumor tissue, were related to features of the TCR repertoire.

Library creation used 5' RACE. For sequencing, a NextSeq 500 was employed. To allow correction of PCR and sequencing errors, the TCR library protocol tagged every TCR cDNA molecule with a unique molecular identifier. The authors processed their data as follows. TCR identification, UMI-based error correction and CDR3 extraction were performed with Decombinator tools. Expanded TCRs were defined as those above a frequency of 2 per 1,000, corresponding to the top 1% of the tumor frequency distribution. Renyi diversity was computed with the R vegan package after each repertoire had been subsampled 100 times to 5,000 TCRs. CDR3 similarity networks were built from amino acid triplet string-kernel similarity, connecting CDR3s with pairwise similarity above 0.82. TCRdb reran the public reads through fastp at Q25 and MiXCR, keeping productive beta chains. Under each unique CDR3 protein, matching rows form one entry showing the most common genes and DNA. The V and J calls here are based on TCRdb, not the publication. The sample includes 20,000 to 30,000 distinct CDR3 sequences, with around 5.1% observed a single time. The ten largest clones add up to roughly 5% of the sample.

Reading the label with the study, this specimen's time point is: sample taken at primary tumor resection. Samples were obtained from 65 to 90 patients with early-stage, untreated non-small cell lung cancer from the lung TRACERx cohort. TCR sequencing used whole RNA extracted from tumor and nontumor lung tissue, or from cryopreserved PBMC samples, without cell sorting. Patients were selected for TCR sequencing only if sufficient RNA was available from at least two tumor regions. The full study reports these points: Confirming at a functional level the hypothesis that regional TCRs recognize regional mutations was considered to require additional single-cell paired TCR alpha and beta sequencing. Ubiquitous expanded tumor TCRs were found in blood more often at tumor resection than at routine follow-up.

Reading the germline V gene gives CDR1 SGHDT and CDR2 YYEEEE. There are 14 amino acids in the CDR3, from cysteine to phenylalanine inclusive. The retained sequence is limited to the CDR3, 42 bases, with the frame set at the first base. V and J are truncated by 5 bases and 0 bases respectively, leaving an intervening sequence of 12 bases. The source is a male donor with early-stage non-small cell lung cancer. The sample in question was PBMCs, obtained at surgery. The receptor chain draws on TRBV5-6 and TRBJ2-7; TRBD1 is a possible D gene, resting on 6 matching bases. The DNA sequence follows: TGTGCCAGCAGTAGGGGGACGGACTCCTACGAGCAGTACTTC. Its translation is CASSRGTDSYEQYF.